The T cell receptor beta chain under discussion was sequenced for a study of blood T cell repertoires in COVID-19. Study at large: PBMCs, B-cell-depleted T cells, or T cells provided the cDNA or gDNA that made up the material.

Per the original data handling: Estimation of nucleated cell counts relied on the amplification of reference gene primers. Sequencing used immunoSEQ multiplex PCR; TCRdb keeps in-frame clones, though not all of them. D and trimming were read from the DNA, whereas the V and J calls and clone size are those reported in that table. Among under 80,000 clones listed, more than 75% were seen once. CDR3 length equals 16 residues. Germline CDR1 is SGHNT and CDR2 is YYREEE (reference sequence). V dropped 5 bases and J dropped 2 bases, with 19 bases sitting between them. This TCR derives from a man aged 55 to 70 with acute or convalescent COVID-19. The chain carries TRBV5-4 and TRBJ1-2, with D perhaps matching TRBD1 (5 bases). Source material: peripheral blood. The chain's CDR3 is CASSRWGRKSNYGYTF. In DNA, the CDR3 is TGTGCCAGCAGTCGATGGGGCCGCAAATCAAACTATGGCTACACCTTC.